The rows below give T cell receptor beta chains drawn from one sample of a study of PD-1 blockade in classical Hodgkin lymphoma. Assay: immunoSEQ multiplex PCR; the TCRdb copy retains only in-frame clones and omits some. This table holds tens of thousands of clones, 70% to 80% found once. The material sequenced was peripheral blood mononuclear cells (PBMCs), taken before the fourth cycle of nivolumab. These receptors were obtained from a human donor with classical Hodgkin lymphoma. Both conserved end residues are part of each CDR3. The D gene is left open where the match is weak. Size tells how often a clone was seen (once, few, many) or the class of an expanded clone, and some rows leave it out.

V gene,D gene,J gene,clone size,CDR3 DNA,CDR3 protein
TRBV9,-,TRBJ2-7,once,TGTGCCAGCAGCGTCGGGACAACTCCCCACGAGCAGTACTTC,CASSVGTTPHEQYF
TRBV5-1,TRBD1,TRBJ1-2,-,TGCGCCAGCAGCTTGCATTTGACAGGGGTTTATGGCTACACCTTC,CASSLHLTGVYGYTF
TRBV7-9,-,TRBJ2-1,-,TGTGCCAGCAGCTTAGCCTTCTCTCGAAACAATGAGCAGTTCTTC,CASSLAFSRNNEQFF
TRBV2,-,TRBJ1-4,-,TGTGCCAGCAGTGGAAGCCCCCCGGGCCAGCTTAATGAAAAACTGTTTTTT,CASSGSPPGQLNEKLFF
TRBV7-2,TRBD1,TRBJ1-1,-,TGTGCCAGCAGCGGTCGACAGGGGGTGAACACTGAAGCTTTCTTT,CASSGRQGVNTEAFF
TRBV10-3,TRBD1,TRBJ1-5,-,TGTGCCATCAGCCCCAGGGGGCTTCAGCCCCAGCATTTT,CAISPRGLQPQHF
TRBV27,TRBD2,TRBJ2-3,once,TGTGCCAGCAGTCCCCTCCCGACTAGCCCGAGCACAGATACGCAGTATTTT,CASSPLPTSPSTDTQYF
TRBV7-9,-,TRBJ2-2,-,TGTGCCAGCAAAGGGGGGAGTCAAGGCACCGGGGAGCTGTTTTTT,CASKGGSQGTGELFF
TRBV11-3,-,TRBJ2-5,-,TGTGCCAGCAGCTTAGGGAGCCAGGGATCCCGGGAGACCCAGTACTTC,CASSLGSQGSRETQYF
TRBV19,TRBD1,TRBJ2-3,-,TGTGCCAGTAGAGGGACAGTGAGAGAGGCAGATACGCAGTATTTT,CASRGTVREADTQYF
TRBV30,TRBD2,TRBJ2-5,-,TGTGCCTGGAGACGGACTAGCGGGGAGACCCAGTACTTC,CAWRRTSGETQYF
TRBV2,-,TRBJ2-1,-,TGTGCCAGCAGTGAAGCTGGGGGGCAGGGCGTCCATGAGCAGTTCTTC,CASSEAGGQGVHEQFF
TRBV7-3,-,TRBJ1-1,-,TGTGCCAGCAGCTTCATGGGGAACACTGAAGCTTTCTTT,CASSFMGNTEAFF
TRBV13,-,TRBJ2-3,-,TGTGCCAGCAGCGTGATACGGGAAGGCACAGATACGCAGTATTTT,CASSVIREGTDTQYF
TRBV7-2,-,TRBJ2-1,-,TGTGCCAGCAGCCTCCGATGGGGGGCCAATGAGCAGTTCTTC,CASSLRWGANEQFF
TRBV10-1,-,TRBJ1-1,-,TGCGCCAGCAGTGAGCATGGACAGACGAACACTGAAGCTTTCTTT,CASSEHGQTNTEAFF
TRBV28,TRBD1,TRBJ2-7,-,TGTGCCAGCAGTGAGAACAGGGGCCCCTACGAGCAGTACTTC,CASSENRGPYEQYF
TRBV11-2,TRBD2,TRBJ2-1,-,TGTGCCAGCTCCAGGGAGGCTAGCGGGAGGGTGTCCTACAATGAGCAGTTCTTC,CASSREASGRVSYNEQFF
TRBV7-2,-,TRBJ2-1,once,TGTGCCAGCAGCTCACCGGGGACTGATGAGCAGTTCTTC,CASSSPGTDEQFF
TRBV7-2,-,TRBJ1-6,-,TGTGCCAGCAGCTTCAGGGGTGGAGGTTCACCCCTCCACTTT,CASSFRGGGSPLHF
TRBV5-1,-,TRBJ1-1,-,TGCGCCAGCAGCCGTTCGCAGGGGAGGGACACTGAAGCTTTCTTT,CASSRSQGRDTEAFF
TRBV5-1,TRBD1,TRBJ1-3,many,TGCGCCAGCAGCTTGTATGGACAGGGTACTCCACTCGGTGGAAACACCATATATTTT,CASSLYGQGTPLGGNTIYF
TRBV19,-,TRBJ1-5,-,TGTGCCAGTAGTATATCGGTAAACAGCAATCAGCCCCAGCATTTT,CASSISVNSNQPQHF
TRBV21-1,-,TRBJ2-5,-,TGTGCCAGCAGCAAACTAGCGGGAGATGGGGAGACCCAGTACTTC,CASSKLAGDGETQYF
TRBV7-6,TRBD2,TRBJ2-3,-,TGTGCCAGCAGCTTCTTCCGGACTAGCGGGACCCAAGATACGCAGTATTTT,CASSFFRTSGTQDTQYF
TRBV9,TRBD1,TRBJ1-5,-,TGTGCCAGCAGCACTGACAGGGATCCTCATCAGCCCCAGCATTTT,CASSTDRDPHQPQHF
TRBV27,TRBD2,TRBJ2-7,-,TGTGCCAGCAGTTCGGGACTAGCGGGGGGGCGTGAGCAGTACTTC,CASSSGLAGGREQYF
TRBV5-5,TRBD2,TRBJ2-3,-,TGTGCCAGCAGCTCCTTCAGGACTAGCGGGAGCCGGGGCACAGATACGCAGTATTTT,CASSSFRTSGSRGTDTQYF
TRBV30,-,TRBJ1-5,once,TGTGCCTGGAGTAGAGGCAGTCTTTCCAATCAGCCCCAGCATTTT,CAWSRGSLSNQPQHF
TRBV5-1,-,TRBJ2-3,-,TGCGCCAGCAGCTTGGTACAGGGTACGACAGATACGCAGTATTTT,CASSLVQGTTDTQYF
TRBV19,-,TRBJ1-3,once,TGTGCCAGTAGTATGGGCAGGGGAACGGTCGCCATATATTTT,CASSMGRGTVAIYF
TRBV9,TRBD1,TRBJ2-2,-,TGTGCCAGCAGCGTAGTGAGGGACAGGGAGAACACCGGGGAGCTGTTTTTT,CASSVVRDRENTGELFF
TRBV2,TRBD1,TRBJ1-4,-,TGTGCCAGCAGCGGGGGACAGGTTAATGAAAAACTGTTTTTT,CASSGGQVNEKLFF
TRBV15,TRBD2,TRBJ2-5,-,TGTGCCACCAGCAGAGATGCGCGGTCTAGCGGGGCGGAGACCCAGTACTTC,CATSRDARSSGAETQYF
TRBV19,-,TRBJ2-5,few,TGTGCCAGTAGTGTCCGGACCCAGGGGACCCAGTACTTC,CASSVRTQGTQYF
TRBV21-1,-,TRBJ1-2,-,TGTGCCAGCAGCAAATGTCGGCGGAAAGGGGTCTATGGCTACACCTTC,CASSKCRRKGVYGYTF
TRBV28,TRBD1,TRBJ1-4,-,TGTGCCAGCAATGCCCCAGGGGGGGGAACTAATGAAAAACTGTTTTTT,CASNAPGGGTNEKLFF
TRBV7-2,-,TRBJ2-7,-,TGTGCCAGCAGCCCCGGGCCGCGGGACTACGAGCAGTACTTC,CASSPGPRDYEQYF
TRBV4-2,TRBD1,TRBJ2-1,-,TGTGCCAGCAGCCATCACTCCGGGACAGTCTTTTACAATGAGCAGTTCTTC,CASSHHSGTVFYNEQFF
TRBV6-6,-,TRBJ2-2,once,TGTGCCAGCAGTTACCCAGCGTCAGGCACCGGGGAGCTGTTTTTT,CASSYPASGTGELFF
TRBV15,-,TRBJ2-7,-,TGTGCCACCAGCAGAGATGGGTCTGGGTCCTACGAGCAGTACTTC,CATSRDGSGSYEQYF
TRBV28,-,TRBJ2-2,few,TGTGCCTGTCGACCGACTGCATCGAACACCGGGGAGCTGTTTTTT,CACRPTASNTGELFF
TRBV2,-,TRBJ2-5,-,TGTGCCAGCAGTCAACAGCAGTACCAAGAGACCCAGTACTTC,CASSQQQYQETQYF
TRBV25-1,TRBD2,TRBJ2-1,-,TGTGCCACAGAAGAGGGAGGGACCTACAATGAGCAGTTCTTC,CATEEGGTYNEQFF
TRBV5-5,-,TRBJ1-2,-,TGTGCCAGCAGCGAAGCGACAGGAGCCTATGGCTACACCTTC,CASSEATGAYGYTF
TRBV2,TRBD1,TRBJ2-2,-,TGTGCCACCGGCGACAGGGCGAACACCGGGGAGCTGTTTTTT,CATGDRANTGELFF
TRBV6-1,TRBD2,TRBJ2-7,-,TGTGCCAGCAGTGGAGCTAGCGGGCCTACCTACGAGCAGTACTTC,CASSGASGPTYEQYF
TRBV7-9,TRBD1,TRBJ1-5,-,TGTGCCAGCAGCGATGAGTGGGAGGCGACAGGGGACTCTCAGCCCCAGCATTTT,CASSDEWEATGDSQPQHF
TRBV7-6,-,TRBJ1-5,once,TGTGCCAGCAGCTTCGGGACAAACAATCAGCCCCAGCATTTT,CASSFGTNNQPQHF
TRBV9,TRBD2,TRBJ2-7,-,TGTGCCAGCAGCCTTAGCGGGAGCTCGCCTCTTGAGCAGTACTTC,CASSLSGSSPLEQYF
TRBV7-9,TRBD1,TRBJ1-2,few,TGTGCCAGCAGCTTGGACAGGGGCGGCTATGGCTACACCTTC,CASSLDRGGYGYTF
TRBV7-9,TRBD1,TRBJ2-7,-,TGTGCCAGCAGCTTACCCACAGCGGGACAGGGGGCCCACGAGCAGTACTTC,CASSLPTAGQGAHEQYF